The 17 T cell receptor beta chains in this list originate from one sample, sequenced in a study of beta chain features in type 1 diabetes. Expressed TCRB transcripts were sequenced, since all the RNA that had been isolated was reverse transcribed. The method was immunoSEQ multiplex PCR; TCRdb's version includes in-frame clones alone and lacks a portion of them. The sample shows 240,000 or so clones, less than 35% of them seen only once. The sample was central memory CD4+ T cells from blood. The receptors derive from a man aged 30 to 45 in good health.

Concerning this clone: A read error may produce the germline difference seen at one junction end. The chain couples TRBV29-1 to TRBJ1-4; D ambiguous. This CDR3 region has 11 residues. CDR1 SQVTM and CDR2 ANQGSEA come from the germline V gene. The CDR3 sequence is CIVERSEKLFF. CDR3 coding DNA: TGCATCGTTGAACGTTCGGAAAAACTGTTTTTT.

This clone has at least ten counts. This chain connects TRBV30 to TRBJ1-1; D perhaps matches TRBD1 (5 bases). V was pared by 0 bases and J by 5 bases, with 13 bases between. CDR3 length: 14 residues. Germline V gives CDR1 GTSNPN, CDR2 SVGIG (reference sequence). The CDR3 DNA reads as TGTGCCTGGAGTGTTTTGGGACGTAGGACTGAAGCTTTCTTT. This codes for CAWSVLGRRTEAFF.

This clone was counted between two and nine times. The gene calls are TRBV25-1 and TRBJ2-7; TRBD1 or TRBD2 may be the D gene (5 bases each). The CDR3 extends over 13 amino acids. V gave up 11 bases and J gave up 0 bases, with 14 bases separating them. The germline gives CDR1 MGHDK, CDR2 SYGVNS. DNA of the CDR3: TGTGCCTCCCGGGACGGCGCCTCCTACGAGCAGTACTTC. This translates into CASRDGASYEQYF.

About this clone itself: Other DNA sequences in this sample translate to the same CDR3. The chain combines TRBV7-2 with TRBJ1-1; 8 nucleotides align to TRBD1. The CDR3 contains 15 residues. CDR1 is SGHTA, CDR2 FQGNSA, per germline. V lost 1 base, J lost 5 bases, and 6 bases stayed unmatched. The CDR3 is CASSLVGQGATEAFF. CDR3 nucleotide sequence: TGTGCCAGCAGCTTAGTCGGGCAGGGGGCGACTGAAGCTTTCTTT.

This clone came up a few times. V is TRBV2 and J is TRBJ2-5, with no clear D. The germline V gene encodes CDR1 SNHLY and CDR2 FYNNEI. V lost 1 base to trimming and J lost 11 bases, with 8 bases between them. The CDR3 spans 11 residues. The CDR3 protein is CASSEGSKQYF. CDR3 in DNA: TGTGCCAGCAGTGAAGGGTCCAAGCAGTACTTC. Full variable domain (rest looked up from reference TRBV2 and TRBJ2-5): EPEVTQTPSHQVTQMGQEVILRCVPISNHLYFYWYRQILGQKVEFLVSFYNNEISEKSEIFDDQFSVERPDGSNFTLKIRSTKLEDSAMYFCASSEGSKQYFGPGTRLLVL.

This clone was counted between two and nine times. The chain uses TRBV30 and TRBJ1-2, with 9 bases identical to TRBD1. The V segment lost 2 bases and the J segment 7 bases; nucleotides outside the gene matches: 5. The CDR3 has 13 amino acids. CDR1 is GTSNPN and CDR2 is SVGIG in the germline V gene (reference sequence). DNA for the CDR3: TGTGCCTGGAGTATACAGGGGGCAGGTGGCTACACCTTC. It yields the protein CAWSIQGAGGYTF.

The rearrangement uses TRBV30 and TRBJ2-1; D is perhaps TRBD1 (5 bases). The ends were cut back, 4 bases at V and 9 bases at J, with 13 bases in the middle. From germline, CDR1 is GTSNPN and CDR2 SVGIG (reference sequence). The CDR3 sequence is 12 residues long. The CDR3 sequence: CAWTQGAGEQFF. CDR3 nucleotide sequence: TGTGCCTGGACCCAAGGGGCAGGTGAGCAGTTCTTC.

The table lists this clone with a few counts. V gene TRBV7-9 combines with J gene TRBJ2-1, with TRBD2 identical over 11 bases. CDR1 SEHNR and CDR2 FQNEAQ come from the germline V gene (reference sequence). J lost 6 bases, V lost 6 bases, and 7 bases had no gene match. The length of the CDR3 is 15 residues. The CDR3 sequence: CASSRTSGSLNEQFF. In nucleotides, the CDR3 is TGTGCCAGCAGTAGAACTAGCGGGAGCCTCAATGAGCAGTTCTTC. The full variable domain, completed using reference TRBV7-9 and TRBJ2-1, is DTGVSQNPRHKITKRGQNVTFRCDPISEHNRLYWYRQTLGQGPEFLTYFQNEAQLEKSRLLSDRFSAERPKGSFSTLEIQRTEQGDSAMYLCASSRTSGSLNEQFFGPGTRLTVL.

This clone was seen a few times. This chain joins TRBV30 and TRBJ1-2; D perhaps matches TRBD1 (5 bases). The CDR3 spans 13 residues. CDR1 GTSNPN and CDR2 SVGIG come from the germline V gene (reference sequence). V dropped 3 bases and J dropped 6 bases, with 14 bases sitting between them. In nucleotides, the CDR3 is TGTGCCTGGAGCTTTGACACCAGGGATGGCTACACCTTC. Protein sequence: CAWSFDTRDGYTF.

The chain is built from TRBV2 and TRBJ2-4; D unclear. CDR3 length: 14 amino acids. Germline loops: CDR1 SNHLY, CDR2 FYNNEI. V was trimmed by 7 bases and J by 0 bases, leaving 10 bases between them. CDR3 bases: TGTGCCAGCAAGAGCAGGCTAGCCAAAAACATTCAGTACTTC. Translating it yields CASKSRLAKNIQYF.

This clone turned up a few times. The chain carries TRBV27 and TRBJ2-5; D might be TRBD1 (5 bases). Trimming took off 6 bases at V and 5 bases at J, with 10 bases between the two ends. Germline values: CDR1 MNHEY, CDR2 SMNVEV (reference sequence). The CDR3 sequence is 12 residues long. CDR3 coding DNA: TGTGCCAGCAGAAAGCAGGGTGAGACCCAGTACTTC. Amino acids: CASRKQGETQYF.

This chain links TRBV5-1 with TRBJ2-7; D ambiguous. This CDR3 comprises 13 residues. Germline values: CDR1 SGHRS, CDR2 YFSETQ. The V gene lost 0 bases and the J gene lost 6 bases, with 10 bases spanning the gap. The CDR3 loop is CASSLEGRGEQYF. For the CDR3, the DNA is TGCGCCAGCAGCTTGGAAGGAAGAGGCGAGCAGTACTTC.

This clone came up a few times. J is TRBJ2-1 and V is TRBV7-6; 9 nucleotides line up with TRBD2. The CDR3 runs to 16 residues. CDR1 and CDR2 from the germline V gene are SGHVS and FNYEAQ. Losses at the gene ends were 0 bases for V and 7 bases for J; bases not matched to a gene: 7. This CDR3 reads CASSLASASGTNEQFF. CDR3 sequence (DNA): TGTGCCAGCAGCTTAGCGTCGGCTAGCGGGACGAATGAGCAGTTCTTC.

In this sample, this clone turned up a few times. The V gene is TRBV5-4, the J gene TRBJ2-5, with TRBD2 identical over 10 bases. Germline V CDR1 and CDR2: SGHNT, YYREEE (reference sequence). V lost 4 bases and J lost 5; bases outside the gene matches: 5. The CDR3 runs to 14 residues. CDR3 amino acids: CASSPPTSGETQYF. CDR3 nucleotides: TGTGCCAGCAGCCCGCCGACTAGCGGGGAGACCCAGTACTTC.

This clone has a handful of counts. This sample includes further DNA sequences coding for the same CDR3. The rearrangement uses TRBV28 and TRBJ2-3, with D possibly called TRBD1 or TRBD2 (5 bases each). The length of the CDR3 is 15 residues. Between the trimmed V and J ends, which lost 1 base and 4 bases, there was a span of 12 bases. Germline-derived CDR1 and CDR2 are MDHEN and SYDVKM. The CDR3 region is CASSLLGPPADTQYF. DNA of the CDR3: TGTGCCAGCAGTTTATTGGGACCCCCTGCAGATACGCAGTATTTT.

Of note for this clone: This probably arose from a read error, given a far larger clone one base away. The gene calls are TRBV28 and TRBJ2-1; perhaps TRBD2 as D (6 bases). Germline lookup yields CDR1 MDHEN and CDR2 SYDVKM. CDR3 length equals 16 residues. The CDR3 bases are TGTTCCAGCAGTTTCCTGCAAGGAGGGTCCTACAATGAGCAGTTCTTC. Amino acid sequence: CSSSFLQGGSYNEQFF.

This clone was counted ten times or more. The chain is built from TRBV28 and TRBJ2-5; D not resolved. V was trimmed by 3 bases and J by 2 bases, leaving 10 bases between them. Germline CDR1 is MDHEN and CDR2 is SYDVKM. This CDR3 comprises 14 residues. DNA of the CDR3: TGTGCCAGCAGTTTCGGTATAAGGCAAGAGACCCAGTACTTC. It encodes CASSFGIRQETQYF.